This T cell receptor (beta chain) was captured in a study of blood T cell repertoires in COVID-19. As for the study in general: The United States, Italy and Spain supplied acute and convalescent COVID-19 samples. Nucleic acid was either cDNA or gDNA, and it came from T cells, B-cell-depleted T cells, or PBMCs.

During active infection, Seattle patients enrolled and were then monitored through disease. How the authors handled the data: Using reference gene primer amplification, nucleated cell counts were estimated. Some clones are missing from TCRdb's copy, which holds only in-frame ones; the method was immunoSEQ multiplex PCR. The DNA gave D and trimming, while V, J and clone size come from that table. The sample has roughly 120,000 clones, more than 70% seen once. The sequenced material came from peripheral blood. The sequence derives from a woman at least 80 years old with COVID-19, enrolled during active disease.

CDR3 coding DNA: TGTGCCAGCAGCCGGGGACAGGGTGTGTACGAGCAGTACTTC. This gives the protein CASSRGQGVYEQYF. The chain carries TRBV5-4 and TRBJ2-7, with 9 bases matching TRBD1. The CDR3 length is 14 residues. V lost 4 bases, J lost 4 bases, and 6 bases stayed unmatched. Germline V lookup: CDR1 SGHNT, CDR2 YYREEE (reference sequence).